Following are 27 T cell receptor beta chains from one sample sequenced in a study of T cells in Graves' hyperthyroidism and ophthalmopathy. RNA transcripts yielded amplified TCR beta CDR3 regions. HTBI primers drove first-round RT-PCR of the TCR CDR3. TCRdb reprocessed the multiplex PCR reads via MiXCR and lists one record per CDR3 protein. The repertoire consists of 300,000 to 450,000 distinct CDR3 sequences, with around 14% occurring once and the leading ten covering about 11%. The source material was blood. These receptors originate from a woman in her sixties with Graves' hyperthyroidism.

This clonotype showed up many times. The rearrangement links TRBV4-1 to TRBJ1-5, with TRBD1 as a possible D gene (5 bases). The CDR3 is 17 amino acids. CDR1 is MGHRA, CDR2 YSYEKL, per germline. V gave up 1 base and J gave up 0 bases, with 13 bases separating them. The CDR3 nucleotides read TGCGCCAGCAGCCAAGGCGCAGGGAGTCTTAGCAATCAGCCCCAGCATTTT. Protein sequence: CASSQGAGSLSNQPQHF.

This clonotype was counted many times. This chain uses TRBV20-1 with TRBJ2-3; a possible D gene is TRBD2 (6 bases). The CDR3 has 13 amino acids. Trimming removed 8 bases from V and 4 bases from J, with 16 bases in between. In germline, CDR1 is DFQATT, CDR2 SNEGSKA (reference sequence). The CDR3 region is CSSKAPGADTQYF. As DNA, the CDR3 is TGCAGTTCCAAGGCGCCGGGGGCAGATACGCAGTATTTT.

In its sample, this clonotype was seen many times. The rearrangement links TRBV27 to TRBJ2-5; the match to TRBD1 covers 10 bases. The germline CDR1 and CDR2 sequences are MNHEY and SMNVEV (reference sequence). The length of the CDR3 is 13 residues. The V gene end was trimmed by 6 bases and the J gene end by 4 bases; junction bases not matched to a gene: 2. As DNA, the CDR3 is TGTGCCAGCAGGCGGACAGGGGGAGAGACCCAGTACTTC. Translation: CASRRTGGETQYF.

As DNA, the CDR3 is TGCGCCAGCAGCTCCGGACAGGGGACTGTGGGGGGGGCCAACGTCCTGACTTTC. This sequence encodes CASSSGQGTVGGANVLTF. This chain connects TRBV5-1 to TRBJ2-6; TRBD1 aligns across 9 bases. V lost 3 bases and J lost 4; bases outside the gene matches: 11. CDR3 length equals 18 residues. Germline V gene sequence: CDR1 SGHRS, CDR2 YFSETQ.

This clonotype was counted ten times or more. This sequence joins TRBV5-1 and TRBJ1-1; tentatively, D is TRBD1 (5 bases). This CDR3 region has 14 residues. V lost 4 bases to trimming and J lost 1 base, with 11 bases between them. CDR1 is SGHRS and CDR2 is YFSETQ in the germline V gene. CDR3 protein: CASSPGAANTEAFF. The CDR3 DNA reads TGCGCCAGCAGCCCCGGGGCTGCGAACACTGAAGCTTTCTTT.

This clonotype was counted between two and nine times. A read error may be the cause here, since a much bigger clone is one base away. The chain joins TRBV24-1 to TRBJ1-2; D is perhaps TRBD1 (6 bases). Trimming cost V 4 bases and J 5 bases, with 13 bases left between them. Germline V gene data show CDR1 as KGHDR and CDR2 as SFDVKD. The CDR3 runs 14 residues. The CDR3 DNA follows: TGTGCCACCAGTGACCCTACGAGGGGGTATGGCTACACCTTC. Protein: CATSDPTRGYGYTF.

This clonotype occurred many times. This chain links TRBV13 with TRBJ2-3; 7 nucleotides align to TRBD1. V lost 0 bases, J lost 5 bases, and 5 bases stayed unmatched. The CDR3 spans 15 residues. Germline V lookup: CDR1 PRHDT, CDR2 FYEKMQ (reference sequence). CDR3 residues: CASSLGYRGIDTQYF. The CDR3 bases are TGTGCCAGCAGCTTAGGTTACAGGGGTATAGATACGCAGTATTTT.

Many counts were recorded for this clonotype. The chain couples TRBV27 to TRBJ2-7; D not certain. The germline V gene has CDR1 MNHEY and CDR2 SMNVEV (reference sequence). This CDR3 spans 14 amino acids. V lost 2 bases to trimming and J lost 4 bases, with 12 bases between them. CDR3 sequence: CASSLVPSVYEQYF. The CDR3 DNA reads as TGTGCCAGCAGTTTAGTACCCTCTGTTTACGAGCAGTACTTC.

This clonotype was counted ten times or more. This chain joins TRBV28 and TRBJ2-7; possible D gene TRBD2, 6 bases. Per the germline V gene, CDR1 is MDHEN and CDR2 is SYDVKM. V shed 7 bases and J shed 5 bases, with 18 bases lying between them. This CDR3 spans 14 amino acids. The CDR3 DNA is TGTGCCAGCACTTCCGTACTAGCTATCCACGAGCAGTACTTC. Translated, it gives CASTSVLAIHEQYF.

This clonotype was seen a handful of times. J is TRBJ2-3 and V is TRBV9, with D unclear. The V end was cut by 0 bases, the J end by 6 bases, with 11 bases between. Germline V gene data show CDR1 as SGDLS and CDR2 as YYNGEE. The CDR3 covers 14 residues. CDR3: CASSVAPHVDTQYF. CDR3 coding DNA: TGTGCCAGCAGCGTAGCGCCACACGTCGATACGCAGTATTTT.

This clonotype came up many times. The chain has TRBV20-1 and TRBJ1-5, with D maybe TRBD1 (5 bases). The germline CDR1 and CDR2 sequences are DFQATT and SNEGSKA (reference sequence). Trimming took off 0 bases at V and 6 bases at J, with 15 bases between the two ends. The length of the CDR3 is 15 residues. The CDR3 is CSARDRRGFGQPQHF. CDR3 DNA sequence: TGCAGTGCTAGAGATCGAAGGGGCTTTGGTCAGCCCCAGCATTTT.

This clonotype has a handful of counts. This rearrangement joins TRBV27 to TRBJ1-1; D possibly corresponds to TRBD1 (6 bases). Trimming took 6 bases from V and 4 from J, leaving 15 bases between them. The CDR3 totals 14 residues. Germline V gene lookup returns CDR1 MNHEY and CDR2 SMNVEV (reference sequence). CDR3 DNA: TGTGCCAGCAGGGTGAAGGACAGTTCCACTGAAGCTTTCTTT. This sequence encodes CASRVKDSSTEAFF.

The table lists this clonotype with a few counts. This chain connects TRBV27 to TRBJ1-2, with 7 bases matching TRBD1. V dropped 4 bases and J dropped 7; count of bases not matched to a gene: 6. CDR1 is MNHEY and CDR2 is SMNVEV in the germline V gene (reference sequence). The CDR3 length is 13 residues. This chain's CDR3 is CASSSQGGCGYTF. The CDR3 DNA is TGTGCCAGCAGTTCCCAGGGGGGCTGTGGCTACACCTTC.

This clonotype was detected many times. The J gene is TRBJ1-5, the V gene TRBV27; TRBD1 aligns across 8 bases. The V and J ends lost 6 bases and 2 bases, in that order; junction bases with no gene match: 6. The germline gives CDR1 MNHEY, CDR2 SMNVEV (reference sequence). The CDR3 is 15 residues long. The DNA of the CDR3 is TGTGCCAGCAGAAGCGGACAGGGAGGCAATCAGCCCCAGCATTTT. Protein: CASRSGQGGNQPQHF.

The genes are TRBV19 and TRBJ2-1; perhaps TRBD2 as D (5 bases). The CDR3 spans 12 residues. Per the germline V gene, CDR1 is LNHDA and CDR2 is SQIVND (reference sequence). V dropped 5 bases and J dropped 10 bases, with 12 bases sitting between them. The CDR3: CASSSSGKEQFF. The CDR3 DNA reads TGTGCCAGTAGTTCCAGCGGAAAAGAGCAGTTCTTC.

The sample holds a few counts of this clonotype. This rearrangement joins TRBV20-1 to TRBJ2-1, with 11 bases matching TRBD2. The CDR3 loop spans 15 amino acids. Germline V gives CDR1 DFQATT, CDR2 SNEGSKA (reference sequence). The V gene end was trimmed by 1 base and the J gene end by 8 bases; junction bases not matched to a gene: 7. The CDR3 region has the DNA TGCAGTGCTAGAGGAACTAGCGGGAGAGACGATGAGCAGTTCTTC. The encoded protein is CSARGTSGRDDEQFF.

This clonotype was detected a few times. Here the CDR3 DNA reads TGCAGTGCTAGGGACGTCGACTGGGGCACAGATACGCAGTATTTT. It yields the protein CSARDVDWGTDTQYF. This rearrangement joins TRBV20-1 to TRBJ2-3, with D uncertain. The CDR3 has 15 residues. V was clipped by 3 bases and J by 1 base, with 14 bases between them. CDR1 and CDR2 from the germline V gene are DFQATT and SNEGSKA (reference sequence).

This clonotype was counted at least ten times. The gene calls are TRBV3-1 and TRBJ2-5, with D perhaps matching TRBD2 (6 bases). The V end was cut by 3 bases, the J end by 5 bases, with 16 bases between. The CDR3 length is 15 residues. CDR1 and CDR2 from the germline V gene are LGHDT and YNNKEL (reference sequence). The CDR3 region has the DNA TGTGCCAGCAGCCAGGGGACTGCGTCAAGGGAGACCCAGTACTTC. It translates to CASSQGTASRETQYF.

The chain couples TRBV10-3 to TRBJ1-3, with D unresolved. Germline V gives CDR1 ENHRY, CDR2 SYGVKD. Trimming stripped 9 bases from V and 4 bases from J, with 7 bases between. The CDR3 is 11 residues long. CDR3 amino acids: CAISRGNTIYF. Written as DNA, the CDR3 is TGTGCCATTTCCCGAGGAAACACCATATATTTT.

This clonotype has a count of ten or more. The chain uses TRBV28 and TRBJ1-2; no clear D gene. Germline assignment: CDR1 MDHEN and CDR2 SYDVKM. Trimming stripped 7 bases from V and 0 bases from J, with 6 bases between. The CDR3 runs to 12 residues. In DNA, the CDR3 is TGTGCCAGCAAGACGGCTAACTATGGCTACACCTTC. Translation gives CASKTANYGYTF.

This clonotype has ten or more counts. The chain combines TRBV6-1 with TRBJ2-3, with D tentatively TRBD2 (6 bases). The CDR3 totals 15 residues. Per the germline V gene, CDR1 is MNHNS and CDR2 is SASEGT. Deletions cut 3 bases from V and 2 bases from J, with 12 bases between. The CDR3, as DNA: TGTGCCAGCAGTGACGACGGGGGAATCACAGATACGCAGTATTTT. It is translated as CASSDDGGITDTQYF.

This clonotype occurred many times. The chain uses TRBV28 and TRBJ2-7, with 9 bases aligning to TRBD1. Germline CDR1 is MDHEN and CDR2 is SYDVKM. The CDR3 sequence is 15 residues long. V lost 5 bases, J lost 4 bases, and 9 bases stayed unmatched. CDR3 amino acids: CASSPPGQGLYEQYF. CDR3 nucleotide sequence: TGTGCCAGCAGTCCTCCGGGACAGGGTTTATACGAGCAGTACTTC. The entire variable domain, with the rest obtained from reference TRBV28 and TRBJ2-7, is as follows: DVKVTQSSRYLVKRTGEKVFLECVQDMDHENMFWYRQDPGLGLRLIYFSYDVKMKEKGDIPEGYSVSREKKERFSLILESASTNQTSMYLCASSPPGQGLYEQYFGPGTRLTVT.

This sequence joins TRBV29-1 and TRBJ2-2; no clear D gene. The CDR3 sequence is 11 residues long. Germline V CDR1 and CDR2: SQVTM, ANQGSEA. Trimming took off 1 base at V and 4 bases at J, with 1 base between the two ends. The CDR3 loop is CSVEVTGELFF. The CDR3 nucleotides are TGCAGCGTTGAAGTCACCGGGGAGCTGTTTTTT.

The table lists this clonotype with a few counts. The chain recombines TRBV20-1 with TRBJ2-3; possibly TRBD2 for D (6 bases). The V gene lost 5 bases and the J gene lost 3 bases, with 12 bases spanning the gap. The germline gives CDR1 DFQATT, CDR2 SNEGSKA (reference sequence). CDR3 length equals 13 residues. The CDR3 DNA reads TGCAGTGCTTGGGACTTCCGGACAGATACGCAGTATTTT. Translating gives CSAWDFRTDTQYF.

This clonotype has only a few counts. The chain employs TRBV6-1 and TRBJ2-7; D is possibly TRBD1 (5 bases). Trimming cost V 6 bases and J 0 bases, with 18 bases left between them. CDR1 is MNHNS, CDR2 SASEGT, per germline. The CDR3 has 16 amino acids. For the CDR3, the DNA is TGTGCCAGCAGGCCTTTTCGGTTAGGGGACTCCTACGAGCAGTACTTC. It codes for CASRPFRLGDSYEQYF.

The sample holds many counts of this clonotype. The rearrangement joins TRBV5-1 to TRBJ2-2, with unresolved D. Per germline, CDR1 SGHRS and CDR2 YFSETQ. This CDR3 region has 15 residues. V was shortened by 0 bases and J by 3 bases, with 9 bases between the two germline ends. The chain's CDR3 is CASSLGGRHTGELFF. CDR3 nucleotides: TGCGCCAGCAGCTTGGGCGGCAGGCACACCGGGGAGCTGTTTTTT.

This clonotype was observed a handful of times. V is TRBV29-1 and J is TRBJ2-3, with unresolved D. The CDR3 has 13 amino acids. Trimming shortened V by 6 bases and J by 7 bases, and 17 bases separated the two germline ends. In germline, CDR1 is SQVTM, CDR2 ANQGSEA. The CDR3, as DNA: TGCAGCGTCCACGGACCATCCGGGTATACGCAGTATTTT. Translated, it gives CSVHGPSGYTQYF.